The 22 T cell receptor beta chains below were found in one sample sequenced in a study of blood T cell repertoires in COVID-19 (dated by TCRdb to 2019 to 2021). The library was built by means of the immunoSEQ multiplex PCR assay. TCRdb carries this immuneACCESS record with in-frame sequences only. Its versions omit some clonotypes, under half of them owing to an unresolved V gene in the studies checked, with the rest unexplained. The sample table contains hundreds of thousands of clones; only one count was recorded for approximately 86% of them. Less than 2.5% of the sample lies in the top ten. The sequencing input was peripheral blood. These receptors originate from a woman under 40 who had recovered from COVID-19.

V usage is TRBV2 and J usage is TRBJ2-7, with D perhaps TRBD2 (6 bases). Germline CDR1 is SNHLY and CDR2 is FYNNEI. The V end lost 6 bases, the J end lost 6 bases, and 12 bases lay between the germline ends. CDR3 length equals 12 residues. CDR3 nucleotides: TGTGCCAGCAGGGGAGGTGGGTTCGAGCAGTACTTC. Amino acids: CASRGGGFEQYF.

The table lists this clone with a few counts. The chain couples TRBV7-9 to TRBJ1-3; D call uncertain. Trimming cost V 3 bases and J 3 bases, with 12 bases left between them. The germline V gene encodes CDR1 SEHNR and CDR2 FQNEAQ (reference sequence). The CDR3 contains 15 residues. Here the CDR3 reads CASSFLGYSGNTIYF. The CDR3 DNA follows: TGTGCCAGCAGCTTTCTCGGGTATAGTGGAAACACCATATATTTT.

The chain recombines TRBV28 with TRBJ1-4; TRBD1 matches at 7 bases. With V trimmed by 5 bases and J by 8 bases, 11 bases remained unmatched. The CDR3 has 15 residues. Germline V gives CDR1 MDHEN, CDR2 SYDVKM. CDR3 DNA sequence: TGTGCCAGCAGTCAATCCCAGGGGGACGGCGAAAAACTGTTTTTT. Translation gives CASSQSQGDGEKLFF.

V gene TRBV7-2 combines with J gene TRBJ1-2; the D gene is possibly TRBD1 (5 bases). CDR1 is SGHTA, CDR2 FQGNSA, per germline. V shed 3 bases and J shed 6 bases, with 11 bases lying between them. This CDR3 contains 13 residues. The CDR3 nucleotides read TGTGCCAGCAGCTTTACCCAGGGAAATGGCTACACCTTC. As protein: CASSFTQGNGYTF.

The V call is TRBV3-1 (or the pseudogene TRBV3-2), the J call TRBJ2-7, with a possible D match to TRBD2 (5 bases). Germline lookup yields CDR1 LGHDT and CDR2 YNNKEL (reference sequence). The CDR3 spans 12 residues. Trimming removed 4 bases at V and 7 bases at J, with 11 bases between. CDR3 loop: CASSPRSGEQYF. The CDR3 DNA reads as TGTGCCAGCAGCCCCAGATCGGGGGAGCAGTACTTC.

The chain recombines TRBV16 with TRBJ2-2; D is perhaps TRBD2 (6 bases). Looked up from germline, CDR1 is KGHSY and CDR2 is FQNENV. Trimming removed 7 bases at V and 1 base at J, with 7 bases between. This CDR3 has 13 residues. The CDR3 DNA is TGTGCCAGCACGGGACTGAACACCGGGGAGCTGTTTTTT. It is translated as CASTGLNTGELFF.

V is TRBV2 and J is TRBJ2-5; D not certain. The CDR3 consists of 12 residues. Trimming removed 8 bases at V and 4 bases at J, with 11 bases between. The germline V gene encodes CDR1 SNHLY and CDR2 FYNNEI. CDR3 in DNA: TGTGCCAGCTATCGAGCTGGAGAGACCCAGTACTTC. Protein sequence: CASYRAGETQYF.

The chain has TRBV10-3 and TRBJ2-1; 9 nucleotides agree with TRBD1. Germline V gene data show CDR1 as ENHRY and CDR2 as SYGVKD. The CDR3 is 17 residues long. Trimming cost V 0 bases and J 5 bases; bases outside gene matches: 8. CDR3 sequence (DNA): TGTGCCATCAGTGAGTCGGGGGGGACAGGGACCAACAATGAGCAGTTCTTC. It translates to CAISESGGTGTNNEQFF.

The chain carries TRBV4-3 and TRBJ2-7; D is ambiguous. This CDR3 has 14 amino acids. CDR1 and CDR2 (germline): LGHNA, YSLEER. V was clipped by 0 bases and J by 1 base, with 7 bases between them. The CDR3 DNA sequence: TGCGCCAGCAGCCAAGAAACTCCTTCCTACGAGCAGTACTTC. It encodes CASSQETPSYEQYF.

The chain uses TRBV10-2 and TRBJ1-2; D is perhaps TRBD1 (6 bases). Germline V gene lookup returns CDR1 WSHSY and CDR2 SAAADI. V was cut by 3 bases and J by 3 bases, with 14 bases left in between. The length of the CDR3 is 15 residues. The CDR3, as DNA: TGCGCCAGCAGTGACAGTAGGGGGGGACACTATGGCTACACCTTC. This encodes CASSDSRGGHYGYTF.

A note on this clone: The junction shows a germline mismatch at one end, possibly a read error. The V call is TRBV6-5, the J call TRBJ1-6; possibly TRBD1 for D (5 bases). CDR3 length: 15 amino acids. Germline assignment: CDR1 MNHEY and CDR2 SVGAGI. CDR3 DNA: TGTGCCAGCAGTTACAACGGTGGGGCTAATGCACCCCTCCACTTT. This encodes CASSYNGGANAPLHF.

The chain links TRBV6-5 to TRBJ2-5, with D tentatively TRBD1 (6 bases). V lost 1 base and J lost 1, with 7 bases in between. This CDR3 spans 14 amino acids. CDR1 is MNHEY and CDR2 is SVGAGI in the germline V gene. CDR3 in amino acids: CASSYYRAQETQYF. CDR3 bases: TGTGCCAGCAGTTACTACAGGGCCCAAGAGACCCAGTACTTC.

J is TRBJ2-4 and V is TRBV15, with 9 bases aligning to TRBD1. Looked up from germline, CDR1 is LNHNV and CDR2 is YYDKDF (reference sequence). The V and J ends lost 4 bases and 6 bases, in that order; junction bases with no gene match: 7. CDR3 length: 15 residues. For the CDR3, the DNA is TGTGCCACCAGCATGCCTACGACAGGGGGAAACATTCAGTACTTC. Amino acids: CATSMPTTGGNIQYF. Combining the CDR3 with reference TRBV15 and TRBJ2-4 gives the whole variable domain DAMVIQNPRYQVTQFGKPVTLSCSQTLNHNVMYWYQQKSSQAPKLLFHYYDKDFNNEADTPDNFQSRRPNTSFCFLDIRSPGLGDTAMYLCATSMPTTGGNIQYFGAGTRLSVL.

DNA of the CDR3: TGTGCCAGCAGAGTGTCGGAGGGGTTGAACACTGAAGCTTTCTTT. Translated, it gives CASRVSEGLNTEAFF. The chain is built from TRBV7-8 and TRBJ1-1, with D perhaps TRBD1 (5 bases). The V and J ends lost 6 bases and 0 bases respectively, with 14 bases between them. CDR1 SGHVS and CDR2 FQNEAQ come from the germline V gene. This CDR3 is 15 amino acids long.

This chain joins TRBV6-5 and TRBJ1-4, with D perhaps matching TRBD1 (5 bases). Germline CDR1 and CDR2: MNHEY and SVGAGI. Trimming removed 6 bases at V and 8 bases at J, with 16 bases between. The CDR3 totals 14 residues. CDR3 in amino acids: CASRLQGGGEKLFF. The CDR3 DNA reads TGTGCCAGCAGATTGCAGGGAGGAGGAGAAAAACTGTTTTTT.

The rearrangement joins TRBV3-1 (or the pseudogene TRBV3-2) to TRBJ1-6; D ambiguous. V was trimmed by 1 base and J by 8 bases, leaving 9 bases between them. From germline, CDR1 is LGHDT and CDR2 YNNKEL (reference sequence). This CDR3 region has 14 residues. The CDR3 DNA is TGTGCCAGCAGCCAAGGGCCAGTGGATTCACCCCTCCACTTT. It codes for CASSQGPVDSPLHF.

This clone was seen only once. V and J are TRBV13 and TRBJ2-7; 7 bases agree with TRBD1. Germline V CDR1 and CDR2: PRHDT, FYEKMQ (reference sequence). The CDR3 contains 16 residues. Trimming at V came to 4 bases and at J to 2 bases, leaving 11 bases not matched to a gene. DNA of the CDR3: TGTGCCAGCAGCTCACTTCCCACAGGGGTGACCTACGAGCAGTACTTC. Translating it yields CASSSLPTGVTYEQYF.

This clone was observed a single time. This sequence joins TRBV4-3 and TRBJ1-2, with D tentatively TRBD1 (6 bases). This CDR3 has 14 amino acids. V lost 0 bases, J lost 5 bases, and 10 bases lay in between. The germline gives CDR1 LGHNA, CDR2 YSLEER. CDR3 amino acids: CASSQDGRGYGYTF. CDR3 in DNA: TGCGCCAGCAGCCAAGATGGTAGGGGGTATGGCTACACCTTC.

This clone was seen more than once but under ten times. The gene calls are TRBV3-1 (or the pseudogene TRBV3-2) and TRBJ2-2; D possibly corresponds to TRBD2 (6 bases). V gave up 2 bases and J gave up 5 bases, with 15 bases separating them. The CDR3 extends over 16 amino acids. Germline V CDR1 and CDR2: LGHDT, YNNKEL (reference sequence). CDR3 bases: TGTGCCAGCAGCCAATATAATCGGGGGAGAACCGGGGAGCTGTTTTTT. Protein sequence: CASSQYNRGRTGELFF.

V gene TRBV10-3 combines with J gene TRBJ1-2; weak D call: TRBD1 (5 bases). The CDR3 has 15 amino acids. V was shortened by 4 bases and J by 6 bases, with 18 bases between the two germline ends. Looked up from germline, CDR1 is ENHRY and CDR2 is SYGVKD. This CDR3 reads CAISVKGGAADGYTF. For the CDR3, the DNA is TGTGCCATCAGTGTGAAGGGAGGGGCTGCTGATGGCTACACCTTC.

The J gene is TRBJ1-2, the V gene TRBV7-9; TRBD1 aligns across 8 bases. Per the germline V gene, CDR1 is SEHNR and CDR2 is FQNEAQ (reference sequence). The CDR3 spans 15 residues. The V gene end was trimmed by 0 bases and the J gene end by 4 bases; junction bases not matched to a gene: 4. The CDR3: CASSLAVTGVYGYTF. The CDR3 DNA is TGTGCCAGCAGCTTAGCGGTGACAGGGGTCTATGGCTACACCTTC.

CDR3 coding DNA: TGTGCCAGTAGTGCAGGGAGGAATGAGCAGTTCTTC. Protein sequence: CASSAGRNEQFF. The chain links TRBV19 to TRBJ2-1; perhaps TRBD2 as D (6 bases). Trimming shortened V by 5 bases and J by 7 bases, and 9 bases separated the two germline ends. The length of the CDR3 is 12 residues. CDR1 LNHDA and CDR2 SQIVND come from the germline V gene (reference sequence). Together with reference TRBV19 and TRBJ2-1, the CDR3 gives the full variable domain: DGGITQSPKYLFRKEGQNVTLSCEQNLNHDAMYWYRQDPGQGLRLIYYSQIVNDFQKGDIAEGYSVSREKKESFPLTVTSAQKNPTAFYLCASSAGRNEQFFGPGTRLTVL.